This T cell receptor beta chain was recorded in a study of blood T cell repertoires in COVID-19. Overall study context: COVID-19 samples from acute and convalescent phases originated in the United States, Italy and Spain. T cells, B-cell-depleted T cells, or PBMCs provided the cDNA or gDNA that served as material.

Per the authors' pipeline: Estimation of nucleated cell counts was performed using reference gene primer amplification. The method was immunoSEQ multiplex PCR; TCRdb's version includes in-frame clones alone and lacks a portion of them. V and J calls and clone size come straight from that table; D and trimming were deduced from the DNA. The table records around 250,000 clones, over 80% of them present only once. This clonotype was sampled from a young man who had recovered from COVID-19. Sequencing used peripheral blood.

The CDR3: CASRGQGRPEAFF. For the CDR3, the DNA is TGTGCCAGCAGGGGACAGGGGAGACCTGAAGCTTTCTTT. This chain links TRBV6-5 with TRBJ1-1, with 10 positions matching TRBD1. The germline V gene has CDR1 MNHEY and CDR2 SVGAGI. The CDR3 sequence is 13 residues long. J was trimmed by 6 bases and V by 6 bases; bases with no gene match: 4.